The 27 T cell receptor beta chains below were found in one sample sequenced in a study of T-cell reconstitution after alpha-beta-depleted transplantation in children (dated by TCRdb to the mid-2010s). The library was produced with PCR. The instrument was an Illumina HiSeq 2500. TCR library preparation used molecular barcoding, with unique molecular identifiers applied to normalize quantification of the TCRbeta repertoire. TCRdb itself trimmed the public reads at Q25 with fastp, ran MiXCR and retained productive beta chains. Each CDR3 protein appears once, grouped with its most common genes and DNA. A total of 640,000 or so distinct CDR3 sequences appear in this sample, approximately 15% of them only once. The ten largest clones take up 1.1% of the sample. The source was PBMCs from the stem cell graft donor, collected from the stem cell graft. These receptors were taken from a human donor who donated a stem cell graft to a child with acute myeloid leukemia.

This clonotype has ten or more counts. The chain joins TRBV11-2 to TRBJ2-1; tentatively, D is TRBD1 (6 bases). CDR1 and CDR2 (germline): SGHAT, FQNNGV. Trimming stripped 6 bases from V and 5 bases from J, with 14 bases between. The CDR3 runs to 14 residues. CDR3 DNA: TGTGCCAGCAGACCCGAGGGGGATAACAATGAGCAGTTCTTC. Protein sequence: CASRPEGDNNEQFF.

The chain combines TRBV20-1 with TRBJ1-2; tentative D call: TRBD1 (5 bases). Trimming shortened V by 6 bases and J by 1 base, and 12 bases separated the two germline ends. CDR3 length: 13 residues. Germline assignment: CDR1 DFQATT and CDR2 SNEGSKA (reference sequence). The CDR3 reads CSAPGTGNYGYTF. The CDR3 DNA follows: TGCAGTGCGCCCGGGACGGGTAACTATGGCTACACCTTC.

The V gene is TRBV29-1, the J gene TRBJ1-1; tentatively, D is TRBD1 (6 bases). V was trimmed by 6 bases and J by 3 bases, leaving 17 bases between them. Germline V gene sequence: CDR1 SQVTM, CDR2 ANQGSEA. The CDR3 length is 14 residues. The CDR3 nucleotides read TGCAGCGTCCGGGGGCGACCAGGGGACACTGAAGCTTTCTTT. This codes for CSVRGRPGDTEAFF. Supplemented by reference TRBV29-1 and TRBJ1-1, the full variable domain reads SAVISQKPSRDICQRGTSLTIQCQVDSQVTMMFWYRQQPGQSLTLIATANQGSEATYESGFVIDKFPISRPNLTFSTLTVSNMSPEDSSIYLCSVRGRPGDTEAFFGQGTRLTVV.

This clonotype was counted at least ten times. The chain is built from TRBV29-1 and TRBJ2-1; 11 bases align to TRBD2. V dropped 4 bases and J dropped 8; count of bases not matched to a gene: 7. CDR1 and CDR2 from the germline V gene are SQVTM and ANQGSEA. The CDR3 sequence is 14 residues long. The CDR3 DNA reads TGCAGCGTTGTGAGGCTAGCGGGGGGCGATGAGCAGTTCTTC. It is translated as CSVVRLAGGDEQFF.

This clonotype showed up just once. J is TRBJ2-2 and V is TRBV7-6; 8 positions match TRBD2. Per germline, CDR1 SGHVS and CDR2 FNYEAQ. The CDR3 loop spans 15 amino acids. The ends lost 11 bases at V and 6 bases at J; junction bases unmatched: 14. The CDR3 loop is CAATAKAGVAGELFF. DNA of the CDR3: TGTGCCGCTACTGCCAAAGCGGGGGTAGCCGGGGAGCTGTTTTTT.

This clonotype was seen a handful of times. The chain employs TRBV24-1 and TRBJ1-5; D ambiguous. The V end lost 3 bases, the J end lost 5 bases, and 4 bases lay between the germline ends. CDR3 length: 12 amino acids. The germline V gene has CDR1 KGHDR and CDR2 SFDVKD. The CDR3 DNA follows: TGTGCCACCAGTGATATGGATCAGCCCCAGCATTTT. Residues: CATSDMDQPQHF.

At least ten counts were recorded for this clonotype. J is TRBJ1-5 and V is TRBV20-1; possible D gene TRBD1, 6 bases. Looked up from germline, CDR1 is DFQATT and CDR2 is SNEGSKA (reference sequence). This CDR3 contains 15 residues. Trimming pared 0 bases from V and 2 bases from J, leaving 11 bases between. CDR3 in amino acids: CSARDRQAGNQPQHF. The CDR3 coding sequence is TGCAGTGCTAGAGATCGACAGGCCGGCAATCAGCCCCAGCATTTT.

This chain joins TRBV11-1 and TRBJ2-1, with a possible D match to TRBD2 (6 bases). This CDR3 has 13 residues. Germline loops: CDR1 SGHAT, CDR2 FQDESV (reference sequence). V lost 0 bases to trimming and J lost 14 bases, with 14 bases between them. CDR3 sequence: CASSLAGGPNKFF. CDR3 coding DNA: TGTGCCAGCAGCTTAGCAGGAGGGCCTAACAAGTTCTTC. The entire variable domain, with the rest obtained from reference TRBV11-1 and TRBJ2-1, is as follows: EAEVAQSPRYKITEKSQAVAFWCDPISGHATLYWYRQILGQGPELLVQFQDESVVDDSQLPKDRFSAERLKGVDSTLKIQPAELGDSAMYLCASSLAGGPNKFFGPGTRLTVL.

The chain links TRBV7-2 to TRBJ2-7; 9 nucleotides match TRBD2. Germline V gene sequence: CDR1 SGHTA, CDR2 FQGNSA. Unmatched junction bases numbered 8, after V lost 2 bases and J lost 6 bases. This CDR3 has 15 amino acids. The CDR3: CASSLRGGGAIEQYV. CDR3 coding DNA: TGTGCCAGCAGCTTAAGGGGCGGGGGGGCTATCGAGCAGTACGTC.

The V gene is TRBV4-1, the J gene TRBJ1-1; D gene uncertain. The CDR3 length is 13 residues. Germline-derived CDR1 and CDR2 are MGHRA and YSYEKL. V lost 1 base, J lost 6 bases, and 9 bases lay in between. CDR3 residues: CASSQVREAEAFF. In DNA, the CDR3 is TGCGCCAGCAGCCAAGTTAGAGAGGCTGAAGCTTTCTTT.

This clonotype came up a few times. J is TRBJ2-1 and V is TRBV6-1; the D gene is possibly TRBD2 (5 bases). The germline V and J ends were trimmed by 4 bases and 8 bases, with 18 bases remaining between them. Looked up from germline, CDR1 is MNHNS and CDR2 is SASEGT. This CDR3 is built from 15 residues. CDR3 DNA: TGTGCCAGCAGTGGAGAAGCGGCAATCGGGGATGAGCAGTTCTTC. Protein sequence: CASSGEAAIGDEQFF.

This clonotype was detected a few times. The chain carries TRBV12-3 or TRBV12-4 and TRBJ1-1, with no clear D. CDR3 size: 12 residues. With 3 bases removed from V and 11 bases from J, the gap between germline ends came to 13 bases. Here the CDR3 DNA reads TGTGCCAGCAGTTTTTCCCCCAAGCAGGCTTTCTTT. Translating gives CASSFSPKQAFF.

This clonotype was seen a few times. The CDR3 region is CASSESDNSYEQYF. The CDR3 bases are TGTGCCAGCAGTGAATCGGACAACTCCTACGAGCAGTACTTC. This rearrangement joins TRBV2 to TRBJ2-7; a weak D match, TRBD1 (5 bases). From germline, CDR1 is SNHLY and CDR2 FYNNEI. This CDR3 is 14 amino acids long. Trimming took 2 bases from V and 0 from J, leaving 8 bases between them.

This clonotype came up a few times. This sequence joins TRBV15 and TRBJ2-3; 7 bases are shared with TRBD2. V was pared by 0 bases and J by 4 bases, with 13 bases of the junction left unmatched. CDR3 length: 18 amino acids. CDR1 is LNHNV and CDR2 is YYDKDF in the germline V gene (reference sequence). CDR3 protein: CATSRDSSWGGDADTQYF. In DNA, the CDR3 is TGTGCCACCAGCAGAGATTCCTCATGGGGGGGTGACGCAGATACGCAGTATTTT.

This clonotype showed up just a few times. The junction does not match germline at one end; this may be a read error. V gene TRBV20-1 combines with J gene TRBJ2-7, with 12 bases matching TRBD2. The CDR3 sequence is 15 residues long. In germline, CDR1 is DFQATT, CDR2 SNEGSKA (reference sequence). This CDR3 reads CCASSRLAGGLEQYF. The DNA of the CDR3 is TGCTGTGCTAGTTCCCGTCTAGCGGGGGGGCTCGAGCAGTACTTC.

This chain connects TRBV6-5 to TRBJ2-3; D call uncertain. V lost 2 bases, J lost 2 bases, and 11 bases lay in between. From germline, CDR1 is MNHEY and CDR2 SVGAGI. The CDR3 consists of 15 residues. CDR3: CASSYQGRFTDTQYF. The CDR3 nucleotides read TGTGCCAGCAGTTACCAAGGCCGATTCACAGATACGCAGTATTTT.

Points on this clonotype: A much larger clone sits a single nucleotide away, making a read error possible. The V and J genes are TRBV5-1 and TRBJ1-1; D perhaps matches TRBD1 (5 bases). This CDR3 comprises 16 residues. Germline V gene sequence: CDR1 SGHRS, CDR2 YFSETQ. The CDR3: CASSYSTGLMNTAAFF. As DNA, the CDR3 is TGCGCCAGCAGCTATAGTACAGGCCTAATGAACACTGCAGCTTTCTTT. The variable domain in full, completed from reference TRBV5-1 and TRBJ1-1, reads KAGVTQTPRYLIKTRGQQVTLSCSPISGHRSVSWYQQTPGQGLQFLFEYFSETQRNKGNFPGRFSGRQFSNSRSEMNVSTLELGDSALYLCASSYSTGLMNTAAFFGQGTRLTVV.

This rearrangement joins TRBV3-1 to TRBJ1-6; D gene uncertain. Trimming left V 5 bases short and J 8 bases short, with 10 bases between. The CDR3 sequence is 13 residues long. CDR1 is LGHDT, CDR2 YNNKEL, per germline (reference sequence). The CDR3 DNA is TGTGCCAGCAGCGCAACCCCGTATTCACCCCTCCACTTT. It encodes CASSATPYSPLHF.

This clonotype was counted between two and nine times. The chain has TRBV5-5 and TRBJ2-3, with D perhaps given as TRBD1 or TRBD2 (5 bases each). The CDR3 has 15 residues. Germline V gene data show CDR1 as SGHKS and CDR2 as YYEKEE (reference sequence). Trimming took off 4 bases at V and 0 bases at J, with 12 bases between the two ends. The CDR3 region has the DNA TGTGCCAGCAGCCCGGGACCGACTAGCACAGATACGCAGTATTTT. Residues: CASSPGPTSTDTQYF.

This clonotype was observed a handful of times. The chain joins TRBV7-9 to TRBJ1-1; the D gene is possibly TRBD1 (6 bases). The germline gives CDR1 SEHNR, CDR2 FQNEAQ (reference sequence). The V end was cut by 1 base, the J end by 11 bases, with 14 bases between. The CDR3 has 13 amino acids. For the CDR3, the DNA is TGTGCCAGCAGCTTAGATCGGGGGCTAATGGCTTTCTTT. Its protein is CASSLDRGLMAFF. Using reference TRBV7-9 and TRBJ1-1 for the parts outside the CDR3, the full variable domain is DTGVSQNPRHKITKRGQNVTFRCDPISEHNRLYWYRQTLGQGPEFLTYFQNEAQLEKSRLLSDRFSAERPKGSFSTLEIQRTEQGDSAMYLCASSLDRGLMAFFGQGTRLTVV.

This CDR3 reads CASSLAFGQGPTNTDTQYF. DNA for the CDR3: TGCGCCAGCAGCTTGGCCTTCGGACAGGGACCGACCAACACAGATACGCAGTATTTT. The chain joins TRBV5-1 to TRBJ2-3, with 8 bases matching TRBD1. The CDR3 totals 19 residues. The J segment lost 2 bases and the V segment lost 0 bases, leaving 14 bases of the junction unmatched. The germline V gene encodes CDR1 SGHRS and CDR2 YFSETQ. Full variable domain (rest looked up from reference TRBV5-1 and TRBJ2-3): KAGVTQTPRYLIKTRGQQVTLSCSPISGHRSVSWYQQTPGQGLQFLFEYFSETQRNKGNFPGRFSGRQFSNSRSEMNVSTLELGDSALYLCASSLAFGQGPTNTDTQYFGPGTRLTVL.

The chain carries TRBV20-1 and TRBJ2-5; a possible D gene is TRBD1 (6 bases). This CDR3 has 13 amino acids. Trimming removed 5 bases at V and 5 bases at J, with 15 bases between. Per germline, CDR1 DFQATT and CDR2 SNEGSKA (reference sequence). The CDR3 DNA sequence: TGCAGTGCTTTTACAGGGATGTCGGAGACCCAGTACTTC. Amino acid sequence: CSAFTGMSETQYF.

At least ten counts were recorded for this clonotype. The rearrangement joins TRBV9 to TRBJ2-7; D might be TRBD1 or TRBD2, each matching 5 bases. This CDR3 region has 15 residues. Germline V gene lookup returns CDR1 SGDLS and CDR2 YYNGEE. Trimming left V 0 bases short and J 2 bases short, with 12 bases between. The chain's CDR3 is CASSVAPGTTYEQYF. CDR3 DNA: TGTGCCAGCAGCGTAGCTCCGGGGACCACCTACGAGCAGTACTTC.

This clonotype was counted between two and nine times. V usage is TRBV11-2 and J usage is TRBJ2-7, with 7 nucleotides matching TRBD2. Germline trimming cut 1 base from V and 3 bases from J; bases unmatched to any gene: 9. The CDR3 extends over 16 amino acids. Germline-derived CDR1 and CDR2 are SGHAT and FQNNGV. In DNA form, the CDR3 reads TGTGCCAGCAGCTTAGTATCCAGCGGGGTCGGCTACGAGCAGTACGTC. It codes for CASSLVSSGVGYEQYV.

The chain uses TRBV13 and TRBJ2-3; 8 positions match TRBD1. Germline-derived CDR1 and CDR2 are PRHDT and FYEKMQ (reference sequence). The V segment lost 0 bases and the J segment 5 bases; nucleotides outside the gene matches: 7. CDR3 size: 16 residues. The CDR3 sequence: CASSLGRAGGLDTQYF. The CDR3 DNA sequence: TGTGCCAGCAGCTTAGGCCGGGCAGGGGGCTTAGATACGCAGTATTTT.

This clonotype was observed a few times. DNA for the CDR3: TGTGCCAGCAGCTTGGGATACGGACGTTCGAACACTGAAGCTTTCTTT. It yields the protein CASSLGYGRSNTEAFF. The chain recombines TRBV5-5 with TRBJ1-1, with D unclear. The CDR3 consists of 16 residues. Germline CDR1 SGHKS, CDR2 YYEKEE (reference sequence). V lost 0 bases and J 1 base, leaving 13 bases between the germline ends. The full variable domain, with the rest looked up from reference TRBV5-5 and TRBJ1-1, is DAGVTQSPTHLIKTRGQQVTLRCSPISGHKSVSWYQQVLGQGPQFIFQYYEKEERGRGNFPDRFSARQFPNYSSELNVNALLLGDSALYLCASSLGYGRSNTEAFFGQGTRLTVV.

V gene TRBV2 combines with J gene TRBJ2-7; tentatively, D is TRBD1 (6 bases). In germline, CDR1 is SNHLY, CDR2 FYNNEI. The V and J ends lost 2 bases and 5 bases respectively, with 10 bases between them. The CDR3 extends over 13 amino acids. The CDR3 loop is CASSENPGDEQYV. For the CDR3, the DNA is TGTGCCAGCAGTGAAAATCCAGGGGACGAGCAGTACGTC.